The 24 T cell receptor beta chains reported below all come from one sample, sequenced in a study of CD8+ T cells in alopecia areata. The sample's treatment: oral pan-JAK inhibitor, 5-10 mg twice daily. RNA, once extracted, was reverse transcribed into cDNA for use as the sequencing template. Assay used: immunoSEQ multiplex PCR; TCRdb lists only in-frame clones, some missing. The repertoire consists of 100,000 to 150,000 clones, with 58% occurring once and the leading ten covering more than 25%. This specimen was CD8+ T cells sorted from blood, taken at week 4, from a patient treated with tofacitinib. The receptors originated from a human donor with alopecia areata.

This CDR3 is CSVELARSYNEQFF. The CDR3 DNA reads TGCAGCGTTGAATTGGCACGGTCCTACAATGAGCAGTTCTTC. V gene TRBV29-1 combines with J gene TRBJ2-1; no firm D call. This CDR3 has 14 amino acids. Trimming cost V 2 bases and J 1 base, with 9 bases left between them. Germline V gives CDR1 SQVTM, CDR2 ANQGSEA.

The chain employs TRBV5-6 and TRBJ2-1; no clear D. Deletions cut 1 base from V and 9 bases from J, with 5 bases between. The CDR3 extends over 11 amino acids. In germline, CDR1 is SGHDT, CDR2 YYEEEE. The CDR3 coding sequence is TGTGCCAGCAGCTTGATAGGTGAGCAGTTCTTC. Its translation is CASSLIGEQFF.

In its sample, this clone was seen a few times. The chain couples TRBV30 to TRBJ2-7, with 9 positions matching TRBD1. The V and J ends lost 5 bases and 11 bases, in that order; junction bases with no gene match: 10. The CDR3 runs to 12 residues. In germline, CDR1 is GTSNPN, CDR2 SVGIG (reference sequence). This chain's CDR3 is CAWSPGQGEEYF. In DNA form, the CDR3 reads TGTGCCTGGTCCCCGGGACAGGGTGAGGAGTACTTC.

As for this clone: This sample includes further DNA sequences coding for the same CDR3. The rearrangement uses TRBV30 and TRBJ1-6; D uncertain. Per germline, CDR1 GTSNPN and CDR2 SVGIG (reference sequence). V was cut by 0 bases and J by 7 bases, with 7 bases left in between. The CDR3 is 13 amino acids. The CDR3 protein is CAWSVLENSPLHF. The DNA for the CDR3 is TGTGCCTGGAGTGTACTGGAAAATTCACCCCTCCACTTT.

This clone was recorded only once. The chain links TRBV30 to TRBJ2-7; no clear D. V was trimmed by 0 bases and J by 2 bases, leaving 11 bases between them. CDR3 length: 14 amino acids. Germline V gives CDR1 GTSNPN, CDR2 SVGIG (reference sequence). The CDR3 loop is CAWSVAYPTYEQYF. CDR3 bases: TGTGCCTGGAGTGTTGCCTACCCGACCTACGAGCAGTACTTC.

This clone was recorded a few times. This chain joins TRBV20-1 and TRBJ1-1; D is unresolved. The germline V gene has CDR1 DFQATT and CDR2 SNEGSKA (reference sequence). V gave up 1 base and J gave up 7 bases, with 7 bases separating them. The length of the CDR3 is 11 residues. Here the CDR3 DNA reads TGCAGTGCTAGAGTAAGCCTTGAAGCTTTCTTT. This encodes CSARVSLEAFF.

This rearrangement joins TRBV6-5 to TRBJ1-1; 8 nucleotides match TRBD1. V was pared by 9 bases and J by 4 bases, with 7 bases of the junction left unmatched. Germline V gives CDR1 MNHEY, CDR2 SVGAGI. The CDR3 spans 13 residues. The DNA for the CDR3 is TGTGCCAGTGGTAACAGGGGGGTCACTGAAGCTTTCTTT. Amino acid sequence: CASGNRGVTEAFF.

V usage is TRBV27 and J usage is TRBJ1-1, with D possibly TRBD1 on 5 matching bases. The germline V gene has CDR1 MNHEY and CDR2 SMNVEV (reference sequence). The ends were cut back, 8 bases at V and 5 bases at J, with 15 bases in the middle. CDR3 size: 13 residues. The CDR3 region is CASRHLEGTEAFF. The CDR3 nucleotides read TGTGCCAGCCGACACCTGGAGGGGACTGAAGCTTTCTTT.

CDR3 protein: CASSSPGSSYEQYF. In DNA form, the CDR3 reads TGTGCCAGCAGCTCGCCGGGAAGCTCCTACGAGCAGTACTTC. The chain recombines TRBV7-9 with TRBJ2-7; the D gene is possibly TRBD2 (5 bases). The CDR3 runs 14 residues. Germline CDR1 and CDR2: SEHNR and FQNEAQ (reference sequence). With 4 bases removed from V and 0 bases from J, the gap between germline ends came to 10 bases.

This clone was picked up a small number of times. The genes are TRBV5-1 and TRBJ2-1, with 8 bases identical to TRBD1. Per germline, CDR1 SGHRS and CDR2 YFSETQ. J was trimmed by 8 bases and V by 0 bases; bases with no gene match: 7. This CDR3 has 15 amino acids. The chain's CDR3 is CASSLGSGTGYEQFF. The CDR3 nucleotides are TGCGCCAGCAGCTTGGGATCCGGGACAGGCTATGAGCAGTTCTTC.

V gene TRBV30 combines with J gene TRBJ1-5; no clear D. V was cut by 0 bases and J by 7 bases, with 16 bases left in between. The CDR3 has 15 residues. Per the germline V gene, CDR1 is GTSNPN and CDR2 is SVGIG (reference sequence). For the CDR3, the DNA is TGTGCCTGGAGTGTATTCGCAGGATTAGGGCAGCCCCAGCATTTT. The encoded protein is CAWSVFAGLGQPQHF.

The rearrangement uses TRBV4-3 and TRBJ2-7, with 9 bases matching TRBD2. V trimming: 0 bases; J trimming: 4 bases; junction bases outside the gene matches: 10. Germline loops: CDR1 LGHNA, CDR2 YSLEER. The CDR3 extends over 17 amino acids. In nucleotides, the CDR3 is TGCGCCAGCAGCCAAGATCTACAGCGGGGGGACGGGTACGAGCAGTACTTC. It yields the protein CASSQDLQRGDGYEQYF.

This clone came up a few times. The chain uses TRBV29-1 and TRBJ2-3; D might be TRBD1 or TRBD2, each matching 9 bases. CDR1 SQVTM and CDR2 ANQGSEA come from the germline V gene. Trimming stripped 5 bases from V and 4 bases from J, with 22 bases between. The CDR3 has 16 residues. CDR3 sequence: CSVPAGGQGRADTQYF. The CDR3 nucleotides are TGCAGCGTTCCAGCGGGGGGACAGGGTAGAGCAGATACGCAGTATTTT.

This clone was observed a handful of times. V is TRBV29-1 and J is TRBJ2-5; TRBD2 matches at 8 bases. CDR3 length equals 14 residues. Trimming at V came to 4 bases and at J to 5 bases, leaving 9 bases not matched to a gene. CDR1 SQVTM and CDR2 ANQGSEA come from the germline V gene. CDR3: CSVVLAGYDETQYF. The DNA for the CDR3 is TGCAGCGTTGTATTAGCGGGGTACGACGAGACCCAGTACTTC.

The gene calls are TRBV6-5 and TRBJ2-7; D is undetermined. Germline V gene lookup returns CDR1 MNHEY and CDR2 SVGAGI. Trimming took 5 bases from V and 6 from J, leaving 8 bases between them. The CDR3 is 11 residues long. The CDR3 DNA sequence: TGTGCCAGCAGTATAGGGATCGAGCAGTACTTC. It translates to CASSIGIEQYF.

V gene TRBV27 combines with J gene TRBJ2-5, with 7 bases lining up with TRBD2. Unmatched junction bases numbered 7, after V lost 5 bases and J lost 4 bases. The V gene's germline CDR1 is MNHEY and CDR2 SMNVEV (reference sequence). The CDR3 consists of 14 residues. Here the CDR3 reads CASSAGGYRETQYF. In nucleotides, the CDR3 is TGTGCCAGCAGTGCCGGGGGGTACAGAGAGACCCAGTACTTC.

This rearrangement joins TRBV27 to TRBJ2-5, with 16 nucleotides matching TRBD2. The germline CDR1 and CDR2 sequences are MNHEY and SMNVEV (reference sequence). CDR3 length: 15 amino acids. In nucleotides, the CDR3 is TGTGCGGTCGGGACTAGCGGGGGGGCCCGGGAGACCCAGTACTTC. Its translation is CAVGTSGGARETQYF.

The chain couples TRBV30 to TRBJ1-3; D gene unclear. V lost 2 bases to trimming and J lost 4 bases, with 6 bases between them. This CDR3 spans 12 amino acids. Germline V lookup: CDR1 GTSNPN, CDR2 SVGIG (reference sequence). In DNA, the CDR3 is TGTGCCTGGAGTCCGGAAGGAAACACCATATATTTT. The encoded protein is CAWSPEGNTIYF.

The V call is TRBV29-1, the J call TRBJ1-1; 8 positions match TRBD1. The CDR3 is 15 amino acids. V was clipped by 7 bases and J by 0 bases; unmatched bases: 10. The germline V gene has CDR1 SQVTM and CDR2 ANQGSEA. Here the CDR3 DNA reads TGCAGCGGCAGGGGGCTGGTCGACCTGAACACTGAAGCTTTCTTT. This codes for CSGRGLVDLNTEAFF. Variable domain in full (rest from reference TRBV29-1 and TRBJ1-1): SAVISQKPSRDICQRGTSLTIQCQVDSQVTMMFWYRQQPGQSLTLIATANQGSEATYESGFVIDKFPISRPNLTFSTLTVSNMSPEDSSIYLCSGRGLVDLNTEAFFGQGTRLTVV.

The chain carries TRBV29-1 and TRBJ2-2, with 10 bases identical to TRBD1. Germline V gives CDR1 SQVTM, CDR2 ANQGSEA. V gave up 6 bases and J gave up 6 bases; unmatched junction bases: 7. This CDR3 is built from 14 residues. The CDR3 here is CSVRQGASSGELFF. CDR3 in DNA: TGCAGCGTCAGACAGGGGGCAAGTTCCGGGGAGCTGTTTTTT.

The chain couples TRBV14 to TRBJ2-3; 8 bases fit TRBD2. Losses at the gene ends were 4 bases for V and 3 bases for J; bases not matched to a gene: 3. CDR1 SGHDN and CDR2 FVKESK come from the germline V gene. The CDR3 length is 14 residues. DNA for the CDR3: TGTGCCAGCAGCCCCGGGAGGGAAACAGATACGCAGTATTTT. This gives the protein CASSPGRETDTQYF.

The chain couples TRBV27 to TRBJ2-7; D is undetermined. CDR3 length: 13 residues. The V gene lost 0 bases and the J gene lost 6 bases, with 9 bases spanning the gap. CDR1 is MNHEY and CDR2 is SMNVEV in the germline V gene (reference sequence). The CDR3 region has the DNA TGTGCCAGCAGTTTATCTGGAAGTCCCGAGCAGTACTTC. This encodes CASSLSGSPEQYF.

The rearrangement links TRBV29-1 to TRBJ2-7; unclear D gene. Trimming cost V 2 bases and J 2 bases, with 13 bases left between them. The germline V gene encodes CDR1 SQVTM and CDR2 ANQGSEA. The CDR3 has 14 amino acids. The CDR3, as DNA: TGCAGCGTTGAAATGGCCCTCCTCCCCTACGAGCAGTACTTC. Its protein product is CSVEMALLPYEQYF.

The rearrangement links TRBV30 to TRBJ2-7; D call uncertain. V gave up 2 bases and J gave up 3 bases, with 11 bases separating them. The CDR3 consists of 13 residues. The germline CDR1 and CDR2 sequences are GTSNPN and SVGIG (reference sequence). The CDR3 spells CAWSPWSFYEQYF. CDR3 nucleotides: TGTGCCTGGAGTCCTTGGAGCTTCTACGAGCAGTACTTC.